The 7 T cell receptor beta chains below come from one sample, sequenced in a study of CD8 T cells in ankylosing spondylitis. Study-level results: A motif in TCR beta, a set of several highly homologous variants, appeared characteristic of ankylosing spondylitis blood.

A single record per CDR3 protein comes from TCRdb applying MiXCR to the 5' RACE reads. The sample consists of under 550,000 distinct CDR3 sequences, 25% to 30% of them appearing once. For these receptors, no antigen is known. Sequencing used blood, either unsorted or a sorted T cell fraction (not recorded which). These TCRs come from a male donor with ankylosing spondylitis.

This clonotype turned up a few times. V and J are TRBV3-1 and TRBJ2-6; D ambiguous. V was shortened by 4 bases and J by 2 bases, with 12 bases between the two germline ends. This CDR3 has 16 residues. CDR1 and CDR2 (germline): LGHDT, YNNKEL (reference sequence). The CDR3 region is CASSRQTSTGANVLTF. The CDR3 DNA follows: TGTGCCAGCAGCCGTCAAACGAGTACTGGGGCCAACGTCCTGACTTTC.

The V call is TRBV5-1, the J call TRBJ2-2, with D possibly TRBD1 on 5 matching bases. Germline assignment: CDR1 SGHRS and CDR2 YFSETQ. The V gene lost 0 bases and the J gene lost 5 bases, with 11 bases spanning the gap. There are 15 residues in the CDR3. The CDR3 nucleotides are TGCGCCAGCAGCTTGGTACAGGATCAAACCGGGGAGCTGTTTTTT. It yields the protein CASSLVQDQTGELFF.

J is TRBJ2-3 and V is TRBV10-3, with 7 bases lining up with TRBD2. The V gene end was trimmed by 3 bases and the J gene end by 6 bases; junction bases not matched to a gene: 3. Germline CDR1 reads ENHRY; CDR2 reads SYGVKD. The CDR3 consists of 13 residues. The CDR3 coding sequence is TGTGCCATCAGTGACCGGGAGGCGGATACGCAGTATTTT. Its translation: CAISDREADTQYF.

The chain couples TRBV20-1 to TRBJ2-3; tentatively, D is TRBD1 or TRBD2 (5 bases each). Germline V lookup: CDR1 DFQATT, CDR2 SNEGSKA (reference sequence). This CDR3 has 14 amino acids. Trimming pared 5 bases from V and 1 base from J, leaving 13 bases between. CDR3 in DNA: TGCAGTGCTGCTCGGGGCAGTGGCACAGATACGCAGTATTTT. Amino acid sequence: CSAARGSGTDTQYF.

This clonotype was observed a handful of times. V usage is TRBV29-1 and J usage is TRBJ1-1; 7 nucleotides match TRBD1. CDR1 SQVTM and CDR2 ANQGSEA come from the germline V gene. After removal of 8 bases from V and 2 bases from J, the junction contained 8 bases not matched to a gene. The CDR3 spans 13 residues. The CDR3 nucleotides are TGCAGCTTTCTAAGGACAGGCAACACTGAAGCTTTCTTT. This translates into CSFLRTGNTEAFF.

This chain uses TRBV2 with TRBJ2-1; 10 bases are a match to TRBD2. Per germline, CDR1 SNHLY and CDR2 FYNNEI. CDR3 length: 15 residues. J lost 8 bases, V lost 5 bases, and 9 bases had no gene match. CDR3 in DNA: TGTGCCAGCAGTCCCAGGAGCGGGAGGGCCGATGAGCAGTTCTTC. Its translation: CASSPRSGRADEQFF.

The rearrangement joins TRBV6-5 to TRBJ2-2; D is undetermined. The CDR3 consists of 14 residues. Germline CDR1 MNHEY, CDR2 SVGAGI. V lost 5 bases to trimming and J lost 1 base, with 8 bases between them. CDR3 loop: CASSTPKNTGELFF. In DNA form, the CDR3 reads TGTGCCAGCAGTACTCCCAAGAACACCGGGGAGCTGTTTTTT.